This T cell receptor (beta chain) derives from a study of T cell responses to AZD1222 COVID-19 vaccine. The table came from immunoSEQ multiplex PCR; TCRdb's copy has only in-frame clones and leaves some out. The table lists under 150,000 clones, 93% of them singletons, with approximately 5.4% in the top ten. The CDR3 is 14 residues long. Germline V gene data show CDR1 as SGHVS and CDR2 as FQNEAQ. V lost 5 bases and J lost 9, with 14 bases in between. This TCR was sampled from an adult in good health. V gene TRBV7-8 combines with J gene TRBJ1-6; no reliable D call. Here the sequenced sample was peripheral blood, taken on day 0 of AZD1222 vaccination. This CDR3 reads CASSTGPESSPLHF. DNA of the CDR3: TGTGCCAGCAGCACGGGCCCGGAGAGTTCACCCCTCCACTTT.